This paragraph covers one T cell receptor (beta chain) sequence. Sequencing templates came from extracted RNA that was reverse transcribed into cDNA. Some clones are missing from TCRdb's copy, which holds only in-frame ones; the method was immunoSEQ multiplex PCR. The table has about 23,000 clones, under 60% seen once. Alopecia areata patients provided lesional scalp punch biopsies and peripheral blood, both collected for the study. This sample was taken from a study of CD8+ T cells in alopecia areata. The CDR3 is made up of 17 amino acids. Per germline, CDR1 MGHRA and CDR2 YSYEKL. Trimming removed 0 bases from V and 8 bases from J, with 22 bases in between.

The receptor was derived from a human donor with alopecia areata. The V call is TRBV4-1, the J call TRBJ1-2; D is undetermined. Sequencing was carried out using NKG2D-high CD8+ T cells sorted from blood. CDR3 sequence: CASSQDPSYSPPGGYTF. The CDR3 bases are TGCGCCAGCAGCCAAGACCCCTCTTACAGCCCACCCGGGGGCTACACCTTC.